This paragraph covers one T cell receptor (beta chain) sequence. The specificity of this receptor is unknown. Base qualities are not at hand, and no much larger clone is one base apart. This record comes from a study of blood T cell repertoires in COVID-19 (dated by TCRdb to about 2020). General notes on the study: Collaborator samples came from the United States, Italy and Spain and covered acute and convalescent phases of COVID-19. The repertoires were made available in a free public database intended to serve as a resource for research on the immune response to SARS-CoV-2. Samples came from the ongoing ImmuneRACE study (first 160 participants) plus 1,254 subjects from 6 global collaborators. Where available, HLA class I and class II types were obtained from metadata supplied by the sample provider rather than from assay-based typing. The sample metadata nearly always contained a de-identified subject ID, COVID-19 status, age in years and sex. The material from the prospective study consisted of cDNA or gDNA derived from T cells, B-cell-depleted T cells, or PBMCs. Deeply sampled blood TCRbeta repertoires from subjects exposed to, actively infected with, or recovered from COVID-19 were included in the dataset. Here is what the overall study found, with its caveats: How much clinical and demographic metadata was included differed by source and by participant, and the metadata was provided uncurated.

One collaborating source in Seattle enrolled patients while the patients were actively infected and followed the patients over time throughout the course of disease. Collaborating institutions collected whole blood in K2EDTA tubes following their own protocols. Collaborator samples were shipped for TCRbeta analysis as frozen whole blood, isolated PBMCs, or DNA extracted from either sample type. TCRbeta CDR3 regions were amplified from genomic DNA by means of the immunoSEQ Assay, a bias-controlled multiplex PCR. From the authors' description of their analysis: Nucleated cell counts per sample were estimated from amplification of reference gene primers within the assay. Sequence reads were collapsed and filtered to measure the absolute abundance of every unique TCRbeta CDR3 rearrangement. Productive Simpson clonality was computed per sample as the square root of Simpson's diversity index over productive rearrangements. TCRdb stores this immuneACCESS table with in-frame sequences only. Part of the clones is absent; in the studies checked, under half of the shortfall reflects unresolved V genes, and no reason is known for the rest. V and J calls and clone size come straight from that table; D and trimming were deduced from the DNA. The sample table holds approximately 300,000 clones, of which 70% to 90% were seen once. Of the sample, over 5% falls within the top ten clones.

Sequencing was performed on peripheral blood. This receptor was taken from a woman aged 45-59 years with COVID-19, enrolled during active disease.

DNA sequence: TGTGCCAGCAGCCAAGATTACTATGGACTAGCGGGAGTCAATGAGCAGTTCTTC. It translates as CASSQDYYGLAGVNEQFF. This sequence uses TRBV4-2 and TRBJ2-1; a stretch of 13 junction bases matches TRBD2. The CDR3 runs 18 residues from the cysteine to the phenylalanine. Only the CDR3 part of the read is kept: 54 bases, read in frame from the first base. The junction shows trimming of 0 bases on V and 6 bases on J, and the gene matches do not reach 8 bases of it. The germline V gene gives CDR1 as LGHNA and CDR2 as YNFKEQ.